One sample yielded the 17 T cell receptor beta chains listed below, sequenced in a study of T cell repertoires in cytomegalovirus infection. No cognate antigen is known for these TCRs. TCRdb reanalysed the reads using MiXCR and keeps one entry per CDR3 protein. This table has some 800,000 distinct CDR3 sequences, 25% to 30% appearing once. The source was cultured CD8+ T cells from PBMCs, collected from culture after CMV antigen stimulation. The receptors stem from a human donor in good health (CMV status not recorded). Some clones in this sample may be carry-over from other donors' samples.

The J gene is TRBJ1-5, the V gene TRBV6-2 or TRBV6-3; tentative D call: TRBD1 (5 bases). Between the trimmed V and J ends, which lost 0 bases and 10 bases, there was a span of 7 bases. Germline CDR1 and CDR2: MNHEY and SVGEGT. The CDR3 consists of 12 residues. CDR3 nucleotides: TGTGCCAGCAGTTACTCGGGGCATCCCCAGCATTTT. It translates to CASSYSGHPQHF.

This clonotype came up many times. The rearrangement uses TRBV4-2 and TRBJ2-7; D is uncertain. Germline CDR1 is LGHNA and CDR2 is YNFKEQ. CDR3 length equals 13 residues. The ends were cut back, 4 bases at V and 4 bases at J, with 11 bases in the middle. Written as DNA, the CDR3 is TGTGCCAGCAGCCCCGAAGGGATATACGAGCAGTACTTC. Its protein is CASSPEGIYEQYF.

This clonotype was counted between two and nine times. The CDR3 sequence: CASRAGGHQPQHF. The DNA for the CDR3 is TGTGCCAGCAGGGCCGGGGGGCATCAGCCCCAGCATTTT. The genes are TRBV6-5 and TRBJ1-5, with a possible D match to TRBD1 (6 bases). With 6 bases removed from V and 5 bases from J, the gap between germline ends came to 11 bases. The CDR3 has 13 amino acids. Looked up from germline, CDR1 is MNHEY and CDR2 is SVGAGI.

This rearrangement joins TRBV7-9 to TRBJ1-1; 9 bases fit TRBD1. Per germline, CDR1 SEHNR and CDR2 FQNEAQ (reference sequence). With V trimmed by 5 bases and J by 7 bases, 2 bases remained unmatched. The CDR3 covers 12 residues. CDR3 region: CASSRDRDEAFF. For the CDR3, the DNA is TGTGCCAGCAGCCGGGACAGGGATGAAGCTTTCTTT.

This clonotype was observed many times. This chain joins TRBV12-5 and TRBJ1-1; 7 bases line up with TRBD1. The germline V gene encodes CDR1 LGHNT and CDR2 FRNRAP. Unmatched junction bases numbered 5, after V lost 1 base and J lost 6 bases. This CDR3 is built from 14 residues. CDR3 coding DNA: TGTGCTAGTGGTTTGGGTACAGGGGTGGCTGAAGCTTTCTTT. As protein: CASGLGTGVAEAFF. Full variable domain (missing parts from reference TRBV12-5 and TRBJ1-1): DARVTQTPRHKVTEMGQEVTMRCQPILGHNTVFWYRQTMMQGLELLAYFRNRAPLDDSGMPKDRFSAEMPDATLATLKIQPSEPRDSAVYFCASGLGTGVAEAFFGQGTRLTVV.

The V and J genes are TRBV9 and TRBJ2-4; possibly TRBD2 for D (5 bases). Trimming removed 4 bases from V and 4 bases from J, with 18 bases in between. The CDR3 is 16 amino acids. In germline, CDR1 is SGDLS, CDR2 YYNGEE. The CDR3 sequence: CASSSDSGFRKNIQYF. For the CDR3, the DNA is TGTGCCAGCAGCTCAGACTCGGGATTCAGAAAAAACATTCAGTACTTC.

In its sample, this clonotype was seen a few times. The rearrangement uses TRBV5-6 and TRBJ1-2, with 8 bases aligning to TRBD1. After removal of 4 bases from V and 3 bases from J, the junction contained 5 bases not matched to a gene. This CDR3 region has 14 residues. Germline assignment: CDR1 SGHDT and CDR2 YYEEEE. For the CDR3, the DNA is TGTGCCAGCAGCGCGGGGACAGGCCACTATGGCTACACCTTC. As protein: CASSAGTGHYGYTF.

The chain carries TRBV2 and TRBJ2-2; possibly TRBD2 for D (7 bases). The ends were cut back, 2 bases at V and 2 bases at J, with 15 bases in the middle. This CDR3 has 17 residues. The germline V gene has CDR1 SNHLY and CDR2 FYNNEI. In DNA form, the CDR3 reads TGTGCCAGCAGTGAACTGGGGCGGGGGCCTAACACCGGGGAGCTGTTTTTT. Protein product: CASSELGRGPNTGELFF. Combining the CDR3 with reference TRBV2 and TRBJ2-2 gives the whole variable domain EPEVTQTPSHQVTQMGQEVILRCVPISNHLYFYWYRQILGQKVEFLVSFYNNEISEKSEIFDDQFSVERPDGSNFTLKIRSTKLEDSAMYFCASSELGRGPNTGELFFGEGSRLTVL.

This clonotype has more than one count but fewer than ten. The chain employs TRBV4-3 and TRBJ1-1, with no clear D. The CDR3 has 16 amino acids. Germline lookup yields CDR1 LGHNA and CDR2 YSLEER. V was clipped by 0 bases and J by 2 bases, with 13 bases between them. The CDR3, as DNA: TGCGCCAGCAGCCAAGATCGGAGGGAGGTAAACACTGAAGCTTTCTTT. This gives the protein CASSQDRREVNTEAFF.

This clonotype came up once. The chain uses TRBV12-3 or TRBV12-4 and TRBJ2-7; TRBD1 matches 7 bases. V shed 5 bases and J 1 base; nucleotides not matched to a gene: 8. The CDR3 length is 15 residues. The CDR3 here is CASSPPTGKSYEQYF. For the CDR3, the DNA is TGTGCCAGCAGTCCCCCGACAGGGAAATCCTACGAGCAGTACTTC.

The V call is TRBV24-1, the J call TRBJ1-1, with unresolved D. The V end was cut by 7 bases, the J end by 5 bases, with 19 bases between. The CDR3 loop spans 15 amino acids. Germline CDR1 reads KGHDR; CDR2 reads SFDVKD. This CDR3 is CATSTEEGPLTEAFF. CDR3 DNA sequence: TGTGCCACCAGCACCGAGGAGGGTCCGTTGACTGAAGCTTTCTTT.

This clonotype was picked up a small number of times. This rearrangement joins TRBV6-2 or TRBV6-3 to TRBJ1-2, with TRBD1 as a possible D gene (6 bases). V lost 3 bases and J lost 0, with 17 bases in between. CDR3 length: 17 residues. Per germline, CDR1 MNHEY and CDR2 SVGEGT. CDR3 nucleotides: TGTGCCAGCAGTTATCAACTACCGGGGGCAACTAACTATGGCTACACCTTC. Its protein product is CASSYQLPGATNYGYTF.

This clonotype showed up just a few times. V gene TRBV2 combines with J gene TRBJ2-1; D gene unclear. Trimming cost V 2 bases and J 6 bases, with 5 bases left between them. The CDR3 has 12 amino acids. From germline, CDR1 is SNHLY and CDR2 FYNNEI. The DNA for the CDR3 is TGTGCCAGCAGTGAAAGGACCAATGAGCAGTTCTTC. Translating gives CASSERTNEQFF.

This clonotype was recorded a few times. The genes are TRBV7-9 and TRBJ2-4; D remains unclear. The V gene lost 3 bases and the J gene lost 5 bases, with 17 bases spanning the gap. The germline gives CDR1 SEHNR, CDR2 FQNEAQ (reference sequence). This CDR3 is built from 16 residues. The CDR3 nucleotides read TGTGCCAGCAGCTTTATTCGGTTGGCCAACCAAAACATTCAGTACTTC. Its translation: CASSFIRLANQNIQYF.

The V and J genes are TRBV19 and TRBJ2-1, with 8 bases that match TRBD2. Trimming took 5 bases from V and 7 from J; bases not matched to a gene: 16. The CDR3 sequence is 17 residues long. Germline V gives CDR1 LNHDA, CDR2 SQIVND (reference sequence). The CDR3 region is CASSPNRTSPRWNEQFF. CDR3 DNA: TGTGCCAGTAGTCCGAATAGGACTAGCCCACGGTGGAATGAGCAGTTCTTC.

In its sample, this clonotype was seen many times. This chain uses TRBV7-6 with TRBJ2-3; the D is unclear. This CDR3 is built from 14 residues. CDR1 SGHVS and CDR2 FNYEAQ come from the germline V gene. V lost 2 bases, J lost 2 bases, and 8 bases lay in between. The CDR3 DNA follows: TGTGCCAGCAGCTTAACACCTTCCACAGATACGCAGTATTTT. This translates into CASSLTPSTDTQYF.

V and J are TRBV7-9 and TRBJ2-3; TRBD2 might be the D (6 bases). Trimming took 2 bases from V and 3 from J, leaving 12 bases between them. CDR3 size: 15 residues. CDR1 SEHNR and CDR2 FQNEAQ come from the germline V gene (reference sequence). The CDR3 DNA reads TGTGCCAGCAGCTTAATCAAGGCGGGAACAGATACGCAGTATTTT. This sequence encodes CASSLIKAGTDTQYF.